Listed below are T cell receptor beta chains from one sample, sequenced in a study of blood T cell repertoires in COVID-19. Only in-frame clones appear in the TCRdb table, and some are missing; sequencing was by immunoSEQ multiplex PCR. Of around 270,000 clones listed, 80% to 90% are singletons. Material: peripheral blood. The receptor set was obtained from a man in his 60s with acute or convalescent COVID-19. CDR3s leave out the opening cysteine and the closing phenylalanine or tryptophan. The size of a clone is reported for some rows only, either as once, few or many, or as a class for expanded clones.

J,V,size,CDR3
TRBJ1-5,TRBV6-6,.,ASSYSRGPFNQPQH
TRBJ1-6,TRBV6-5,.,ASLTGYNSPLH
TRBJ1-6,TRBV3-1/TRBV3-2,.,ASSPLLNGASPLH
TRBJ2-7,TRBV28,.,ASSSDRVRLRSYEQY
TRBJ1-1,TRBV7-8,.,ASTLTSSNTEAF
TRBJ2-2,TRBV6-5,.,ASSSGLAGGPGELF
TRBJ2-7,TRBV11-2,.,ASRRLGGPYEQY
TRBJ2-3,TRBV6-2/TRBV6-3,.,ASSSRGITGYTDTQY
TRBJ2-3,TRBV3-1/TRBV3-2,.,ASSPIGLAGGPTDTQY
TRBJ2-1,TRBV6-4,.,ASSDSWPNEQF
TRBJ1-6,TRBV27,.,ASSLWGTANSPLH
TRBJ2-1,TRBV7-9,.,ASSLPWTSGQTNEQF
TRBJ2-1,TRBV7-6,.,ASSSGTGGRNEQF
TRBJ2-1,TRBV5-5,.,ASSLKTGTSATLGNEQF
TRBJ2-3,TRBV5-1,.,ASRLAGGSTDTQY
TRBJ2-5,TRBV24-1,.,ATSDQYQETQY
TRBJ1-1,TRBV6-5,.,ASSYGGGALNTEAF
TRBJ2-7,TRBV6-5,.,ASTQRGSRIEQY
TRBJ1-1,TRBV16,.,ASSLPFAGNTEAF
TRBJ2-5,TRBV28,.,ASTLPGGETQY
TRBJ1-4,TRBV6-5,.,ASSLTQGVGEKLF
TRBJ1-1,TRBV6-5,.,ASSYGDRRNTEAF
TRBJ2-7,TRBV2,.,ASRQGDSYEQY
TRBJ1-4,TRBV7-9,.,ASSLFRDRGTEKLF
TRBJ2-7,TRBV7-8,.,ASSQDRVGAERLYEQY
TRBJ2-1,TRBV27,few,ASSLRAAGYYNEQF
TRBJ1-2,TRBV20-1,.,SARPGYGYT
TRBJ2-2,TRBV4-1,.,ASSYEVAGELF
TRBJ2-2,TRBV3-1/TRBV3-2,.,ASSLGHSNTGELF
TRBJ1-2,TRBV12-3/TRBV12-4,.,ASRRALDYGYT
TRBJ1-2,TRBV2,.,ASGGGFGYT
TRBJ2-3,TRBV5-8,.,ASSLVDRSTDTQY
TRBJ1-6,TRBV19,.,ASSITGDSPLH
TRBJ2-7,TRBV9,.,ASSVGSVAGGTVSEQY
TRBJ2-7,TRBV29-1,.,SVAGFDEQY
TRBJ2-2,TRBV14,.,ASSQEGRVTGELF
TRBJ1-5,TRBV24-1,.,ATSDSSHAKGNQPQH
TRBJ1-6,TRBV12-3/TRBV12-4,.,ASSPFESPLH
TRBJ2-2,TRBV5-1,.,ASRLGQGTTGELF
TRBJ1-2,TRBV7-3,.,ASSDEDSLYGYT
TRBJ1-5,TRBV27,.,ASSPGWGQGASGNQPQH
TRBJ1-4,TRBV9,.,ASSVRTGFNEKLF